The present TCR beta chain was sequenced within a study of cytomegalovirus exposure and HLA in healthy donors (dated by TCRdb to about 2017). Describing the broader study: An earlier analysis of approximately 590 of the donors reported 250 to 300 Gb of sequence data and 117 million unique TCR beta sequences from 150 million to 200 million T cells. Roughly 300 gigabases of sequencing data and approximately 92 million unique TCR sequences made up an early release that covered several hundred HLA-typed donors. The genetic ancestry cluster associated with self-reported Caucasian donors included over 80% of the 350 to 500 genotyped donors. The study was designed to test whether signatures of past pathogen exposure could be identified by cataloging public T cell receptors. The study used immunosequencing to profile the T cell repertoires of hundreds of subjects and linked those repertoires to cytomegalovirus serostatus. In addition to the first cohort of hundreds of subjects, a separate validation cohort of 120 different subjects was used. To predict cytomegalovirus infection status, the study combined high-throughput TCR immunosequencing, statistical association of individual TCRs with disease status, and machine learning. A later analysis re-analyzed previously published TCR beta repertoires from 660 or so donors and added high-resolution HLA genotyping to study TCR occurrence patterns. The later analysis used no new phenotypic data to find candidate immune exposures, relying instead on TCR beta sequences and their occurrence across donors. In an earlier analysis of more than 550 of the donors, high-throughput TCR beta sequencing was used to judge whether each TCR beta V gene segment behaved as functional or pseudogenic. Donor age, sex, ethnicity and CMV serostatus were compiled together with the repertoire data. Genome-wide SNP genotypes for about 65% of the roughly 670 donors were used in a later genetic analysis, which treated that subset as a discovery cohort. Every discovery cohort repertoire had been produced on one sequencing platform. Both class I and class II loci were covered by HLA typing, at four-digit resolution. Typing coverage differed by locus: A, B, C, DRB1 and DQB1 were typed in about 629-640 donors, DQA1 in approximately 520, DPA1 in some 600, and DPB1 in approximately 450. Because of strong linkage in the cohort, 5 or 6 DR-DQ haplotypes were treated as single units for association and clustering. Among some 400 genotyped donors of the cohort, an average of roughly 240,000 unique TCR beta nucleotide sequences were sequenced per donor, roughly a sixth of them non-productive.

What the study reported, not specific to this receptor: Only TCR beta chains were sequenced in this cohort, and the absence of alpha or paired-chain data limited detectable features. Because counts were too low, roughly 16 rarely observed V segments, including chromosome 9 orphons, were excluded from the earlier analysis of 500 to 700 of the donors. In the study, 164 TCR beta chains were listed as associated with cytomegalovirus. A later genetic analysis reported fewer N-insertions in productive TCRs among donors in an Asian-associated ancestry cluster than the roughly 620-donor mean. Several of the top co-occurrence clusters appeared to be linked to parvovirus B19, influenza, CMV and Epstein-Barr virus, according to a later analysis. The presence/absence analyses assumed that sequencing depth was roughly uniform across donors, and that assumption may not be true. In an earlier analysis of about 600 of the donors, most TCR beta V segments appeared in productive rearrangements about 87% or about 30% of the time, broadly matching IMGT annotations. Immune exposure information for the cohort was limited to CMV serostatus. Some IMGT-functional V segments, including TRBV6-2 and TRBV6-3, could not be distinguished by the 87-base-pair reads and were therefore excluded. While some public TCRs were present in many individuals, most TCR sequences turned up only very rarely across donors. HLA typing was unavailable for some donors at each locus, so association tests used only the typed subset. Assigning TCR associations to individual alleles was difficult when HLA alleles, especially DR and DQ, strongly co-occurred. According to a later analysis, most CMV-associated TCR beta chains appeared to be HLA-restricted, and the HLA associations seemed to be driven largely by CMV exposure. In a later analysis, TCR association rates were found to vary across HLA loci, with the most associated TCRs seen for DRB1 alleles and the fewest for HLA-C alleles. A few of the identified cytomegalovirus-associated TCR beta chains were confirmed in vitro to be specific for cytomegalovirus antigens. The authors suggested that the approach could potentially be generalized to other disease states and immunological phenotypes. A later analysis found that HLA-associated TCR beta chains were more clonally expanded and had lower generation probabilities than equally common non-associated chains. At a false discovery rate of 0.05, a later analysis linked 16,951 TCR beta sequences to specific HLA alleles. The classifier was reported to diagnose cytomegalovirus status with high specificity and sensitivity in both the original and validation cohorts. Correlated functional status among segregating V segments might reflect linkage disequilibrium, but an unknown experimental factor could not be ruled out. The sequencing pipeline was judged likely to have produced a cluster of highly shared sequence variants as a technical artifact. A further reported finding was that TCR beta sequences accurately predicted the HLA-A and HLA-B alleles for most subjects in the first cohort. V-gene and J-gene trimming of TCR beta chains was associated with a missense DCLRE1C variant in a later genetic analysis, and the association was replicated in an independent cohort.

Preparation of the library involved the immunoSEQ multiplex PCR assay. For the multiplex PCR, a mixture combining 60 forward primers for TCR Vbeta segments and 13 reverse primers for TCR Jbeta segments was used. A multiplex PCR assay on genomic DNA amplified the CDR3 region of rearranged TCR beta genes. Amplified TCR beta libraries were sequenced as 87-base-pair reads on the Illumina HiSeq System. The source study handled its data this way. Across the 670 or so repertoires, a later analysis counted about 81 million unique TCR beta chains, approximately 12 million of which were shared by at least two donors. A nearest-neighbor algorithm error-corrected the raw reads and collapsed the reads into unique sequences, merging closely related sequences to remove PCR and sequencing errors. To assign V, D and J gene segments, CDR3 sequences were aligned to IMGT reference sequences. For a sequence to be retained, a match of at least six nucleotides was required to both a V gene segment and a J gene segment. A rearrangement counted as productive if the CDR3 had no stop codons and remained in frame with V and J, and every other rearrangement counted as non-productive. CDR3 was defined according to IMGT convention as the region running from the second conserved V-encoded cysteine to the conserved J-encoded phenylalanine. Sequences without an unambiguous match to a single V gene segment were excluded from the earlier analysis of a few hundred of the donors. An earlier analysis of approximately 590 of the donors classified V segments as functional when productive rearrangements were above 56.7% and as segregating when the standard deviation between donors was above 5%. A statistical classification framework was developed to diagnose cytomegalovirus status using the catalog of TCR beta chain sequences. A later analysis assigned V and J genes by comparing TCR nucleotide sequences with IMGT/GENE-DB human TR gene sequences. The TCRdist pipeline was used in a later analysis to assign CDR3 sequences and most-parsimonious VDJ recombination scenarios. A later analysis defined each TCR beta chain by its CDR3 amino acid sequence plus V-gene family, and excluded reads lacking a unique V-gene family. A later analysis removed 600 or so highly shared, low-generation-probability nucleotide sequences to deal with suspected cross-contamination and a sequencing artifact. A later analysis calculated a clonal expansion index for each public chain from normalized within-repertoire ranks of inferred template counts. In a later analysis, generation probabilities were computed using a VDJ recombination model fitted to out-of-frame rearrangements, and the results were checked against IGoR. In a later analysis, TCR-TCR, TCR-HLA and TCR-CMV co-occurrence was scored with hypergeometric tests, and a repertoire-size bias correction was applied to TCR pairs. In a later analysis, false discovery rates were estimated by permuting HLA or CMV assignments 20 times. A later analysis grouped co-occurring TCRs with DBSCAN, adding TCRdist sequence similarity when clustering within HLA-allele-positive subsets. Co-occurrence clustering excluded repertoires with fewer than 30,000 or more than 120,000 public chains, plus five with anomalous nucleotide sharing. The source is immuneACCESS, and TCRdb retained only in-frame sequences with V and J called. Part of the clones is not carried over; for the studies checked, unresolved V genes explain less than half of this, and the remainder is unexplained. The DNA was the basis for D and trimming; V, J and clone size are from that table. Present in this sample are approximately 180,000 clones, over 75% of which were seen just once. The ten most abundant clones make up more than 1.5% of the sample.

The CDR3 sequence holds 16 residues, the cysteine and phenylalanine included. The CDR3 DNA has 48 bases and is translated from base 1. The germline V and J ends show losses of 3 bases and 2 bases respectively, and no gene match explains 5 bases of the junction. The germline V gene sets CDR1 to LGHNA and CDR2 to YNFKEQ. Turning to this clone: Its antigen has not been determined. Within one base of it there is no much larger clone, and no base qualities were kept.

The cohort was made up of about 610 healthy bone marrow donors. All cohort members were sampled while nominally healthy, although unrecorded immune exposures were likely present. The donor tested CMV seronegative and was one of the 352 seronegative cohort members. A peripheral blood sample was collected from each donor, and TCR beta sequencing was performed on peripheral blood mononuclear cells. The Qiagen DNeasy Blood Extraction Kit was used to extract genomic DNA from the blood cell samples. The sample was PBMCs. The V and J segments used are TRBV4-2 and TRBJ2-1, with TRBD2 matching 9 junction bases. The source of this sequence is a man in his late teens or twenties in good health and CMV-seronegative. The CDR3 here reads CASSHGRGGAYNEQFF. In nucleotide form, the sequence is TGTGCCAGCAGCCACGGGCGCGGGGGGGCCTACAATGAGCAGTTCTTC.